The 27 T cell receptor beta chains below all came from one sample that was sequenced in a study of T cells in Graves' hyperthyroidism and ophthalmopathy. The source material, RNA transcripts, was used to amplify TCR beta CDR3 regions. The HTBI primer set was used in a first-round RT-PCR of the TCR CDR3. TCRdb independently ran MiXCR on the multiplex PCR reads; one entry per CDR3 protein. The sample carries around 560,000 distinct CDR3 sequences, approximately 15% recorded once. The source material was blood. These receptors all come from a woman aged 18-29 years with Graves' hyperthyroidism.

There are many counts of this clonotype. The CDR3 spells CASSPGIYGYTF. The CDR3 DNA follows: TGTGCCAGCAGCCCCGGGATTTATGGCTACACCTTC. The J gene is TRBJ1-2, the V gene TRBV7-2; the D is unclear. The CDR3 loop spans 12 amino acids. Per the germline V gene, CDR1 is SGHTA and CDR2 is FQGNSA. V dropped 5 bases and J dropped 5 bases, with 9 bases sitting between them.

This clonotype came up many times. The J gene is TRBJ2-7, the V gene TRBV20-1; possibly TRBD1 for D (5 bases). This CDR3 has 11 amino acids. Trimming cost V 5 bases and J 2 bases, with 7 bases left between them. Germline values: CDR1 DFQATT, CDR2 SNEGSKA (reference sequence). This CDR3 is CSAGAPYEQYF. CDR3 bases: TGCAGTGCTGGGGCACCCTACGAGCAGTACTTC.

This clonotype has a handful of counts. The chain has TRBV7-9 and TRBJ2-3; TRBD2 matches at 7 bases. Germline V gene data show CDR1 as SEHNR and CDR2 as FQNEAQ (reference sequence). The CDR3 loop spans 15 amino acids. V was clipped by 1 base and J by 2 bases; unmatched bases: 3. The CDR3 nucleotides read TGTGCCAGCAGCTTAGGGGGGGGGACCACAGATACGCAGTATTTT. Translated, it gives CASSLGGGTTDTQYF.

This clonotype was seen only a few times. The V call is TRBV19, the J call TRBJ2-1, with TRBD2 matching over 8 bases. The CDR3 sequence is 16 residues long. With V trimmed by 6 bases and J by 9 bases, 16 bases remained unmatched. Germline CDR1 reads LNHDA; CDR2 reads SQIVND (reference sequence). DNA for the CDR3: TGTGCCAGTAGGAGAATAACTAGCGGAACCCACGGTGAGCAGTTCTTC. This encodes CASRRITSGTHGEQFF.

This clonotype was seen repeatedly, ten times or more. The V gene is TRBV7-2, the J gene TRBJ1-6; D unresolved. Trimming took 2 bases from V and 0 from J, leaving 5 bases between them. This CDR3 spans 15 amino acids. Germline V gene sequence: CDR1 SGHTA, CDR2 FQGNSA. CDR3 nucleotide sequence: TGTGCCAGCAGCTTAAGGCTCTCCTATAATTCACCCCTCCACTTT. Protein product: CASSLRLSYNSPLHF. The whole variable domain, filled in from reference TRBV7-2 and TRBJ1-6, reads GAGVSQSPSNKVTEKGKDVELRCDPISGHTALYWYRQSLGQGLEFLIYFQGNSAPDKSGLPSDRFSAERTGGSVSTLTIQRTQQEDSAVYLCASSLRLSYNSPLHFGNGTRLTVT.

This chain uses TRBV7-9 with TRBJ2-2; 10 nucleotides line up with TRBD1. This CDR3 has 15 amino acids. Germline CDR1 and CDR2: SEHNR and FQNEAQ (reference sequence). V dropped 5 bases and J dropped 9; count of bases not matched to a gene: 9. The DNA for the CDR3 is TGTGCCAGCAGCGTCCCGGGACAGGGGACACGGGAGCTGTTTTTT. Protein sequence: CASSVPGQGTRELFF.

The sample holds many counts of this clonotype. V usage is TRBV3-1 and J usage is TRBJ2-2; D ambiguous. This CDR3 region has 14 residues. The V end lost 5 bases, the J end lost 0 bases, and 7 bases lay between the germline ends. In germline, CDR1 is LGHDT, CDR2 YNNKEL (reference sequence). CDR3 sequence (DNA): TGTGCCAGCAGCACCAGACCGAACACCGGGGAGCTGTTTTTT. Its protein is CASSTRPNTGELFF.

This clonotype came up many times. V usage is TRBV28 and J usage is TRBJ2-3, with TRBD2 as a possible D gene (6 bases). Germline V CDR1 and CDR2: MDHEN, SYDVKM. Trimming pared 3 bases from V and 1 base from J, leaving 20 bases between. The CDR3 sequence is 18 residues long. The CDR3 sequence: CASSLSLLAIGRTDTQYF. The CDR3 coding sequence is TGTGCCAGCAGTTTGTCCCTTCTAGCGATAGGACGCACAGATACGCAGTATTTT.

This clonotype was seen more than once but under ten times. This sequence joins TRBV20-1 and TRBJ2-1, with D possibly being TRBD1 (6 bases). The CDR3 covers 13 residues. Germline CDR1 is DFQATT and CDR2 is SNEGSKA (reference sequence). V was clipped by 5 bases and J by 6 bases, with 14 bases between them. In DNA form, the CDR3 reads TGCAGTGCTCAAGCCGACAGGCTCAATGAGCAGTTCTTC. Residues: CSAQADRLNEQFF.

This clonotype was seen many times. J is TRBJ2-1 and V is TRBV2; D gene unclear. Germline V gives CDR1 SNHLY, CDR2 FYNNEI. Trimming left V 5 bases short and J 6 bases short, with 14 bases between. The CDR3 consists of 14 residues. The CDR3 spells CASSRRAGLNEQFF. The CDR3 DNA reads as TGTGCCAGCAGTCGACGCGCCGGGCTCAATGAGCAGTTCTTC.

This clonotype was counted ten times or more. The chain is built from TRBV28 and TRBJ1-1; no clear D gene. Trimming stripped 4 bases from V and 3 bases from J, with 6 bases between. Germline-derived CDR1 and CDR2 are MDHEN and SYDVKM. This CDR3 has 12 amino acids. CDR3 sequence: CASSSQDTEAFF. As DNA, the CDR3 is TGTGCCAGCAGTTCCCAGGACACTGAAGCTTTCTTT.

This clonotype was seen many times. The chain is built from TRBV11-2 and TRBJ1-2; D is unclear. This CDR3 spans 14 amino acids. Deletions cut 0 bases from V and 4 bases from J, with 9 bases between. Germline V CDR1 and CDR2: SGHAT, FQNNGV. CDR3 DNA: TGTGCCAGCAGCTTAGAGGGCAGCCGCTATGGCTACACCTTC. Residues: CASSLEGSRYGYTF.

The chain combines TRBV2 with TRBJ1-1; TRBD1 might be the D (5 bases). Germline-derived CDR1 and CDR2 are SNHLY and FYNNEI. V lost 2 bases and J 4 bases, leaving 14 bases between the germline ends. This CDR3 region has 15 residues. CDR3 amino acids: CASSENGAESTEAFF. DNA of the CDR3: TGTGCCAGCAGTGAAAACGGGGCAGAAAGCACTGAAGCTTTCTTT.

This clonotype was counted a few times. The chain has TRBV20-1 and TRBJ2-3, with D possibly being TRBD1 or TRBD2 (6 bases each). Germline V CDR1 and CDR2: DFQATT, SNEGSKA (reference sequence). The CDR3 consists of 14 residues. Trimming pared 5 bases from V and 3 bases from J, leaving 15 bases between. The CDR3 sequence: CSAPFEGGTDTQYF. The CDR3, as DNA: TGCAGTGCTCCCTTTGAGGGGGGAACAGATACGCAGTATTTT.

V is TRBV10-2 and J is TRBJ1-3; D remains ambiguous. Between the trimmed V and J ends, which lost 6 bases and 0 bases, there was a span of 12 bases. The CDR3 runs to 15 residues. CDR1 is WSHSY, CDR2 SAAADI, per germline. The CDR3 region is CASRRADTSGNTIYF. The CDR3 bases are TGCGCCAGCAGGAGGGCCGACACCTCTGGAAACACCATATATTTT.

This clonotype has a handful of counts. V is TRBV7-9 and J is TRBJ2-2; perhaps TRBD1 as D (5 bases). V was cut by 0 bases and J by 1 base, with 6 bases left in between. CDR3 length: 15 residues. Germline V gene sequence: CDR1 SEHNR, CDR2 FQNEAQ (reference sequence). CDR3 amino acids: CASSLATGNTGELFF. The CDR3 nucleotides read TGTGCCAGCAGCTTAGCCACAGGGAACACCGGGGAGCTGTTTTTT.

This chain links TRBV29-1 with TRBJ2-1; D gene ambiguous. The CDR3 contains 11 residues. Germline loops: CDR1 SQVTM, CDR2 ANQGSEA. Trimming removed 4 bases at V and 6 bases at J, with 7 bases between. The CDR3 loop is CSVGRSNEQFF. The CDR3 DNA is TGCAGCGTTGGCAGGAGCAATGAGCAGTTCTTC.

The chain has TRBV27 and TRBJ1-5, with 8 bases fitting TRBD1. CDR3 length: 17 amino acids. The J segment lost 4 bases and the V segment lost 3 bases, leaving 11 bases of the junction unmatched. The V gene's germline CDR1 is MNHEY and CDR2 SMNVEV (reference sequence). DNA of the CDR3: TGTGCCAGCAGTTTCTCAGGGGGCGCCGGATGGAATCAGCCCCAGCATTTT. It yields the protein CASSFSGGAGWNQPQHF.

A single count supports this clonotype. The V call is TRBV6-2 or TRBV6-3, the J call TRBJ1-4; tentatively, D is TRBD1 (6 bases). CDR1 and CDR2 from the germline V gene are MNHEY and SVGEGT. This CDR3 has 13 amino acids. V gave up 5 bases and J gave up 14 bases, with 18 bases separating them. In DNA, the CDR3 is TGTGCCAGCAGTGACTACAGGGATGGTTTCCTGTTTTTT. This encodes CASSDYRDGFLFF.

The CDR3 nucleotides are TGTGCCAGCAGTTTCCTAACAGCCGGCGGGTATCGAGGCTACACCTTC. Protein: CASSFLTAGGYRGYTF. V usage is TRBV27 and J usage is TRBJ1-2; D call uncertain. The germline V gene encodes CDR1 MNHEY and CDR2 SMNVEV (reference sequence). V was pared by 3 bases and J by 8 bases, with 22 bases between. This CDR3 contains 16 residues.

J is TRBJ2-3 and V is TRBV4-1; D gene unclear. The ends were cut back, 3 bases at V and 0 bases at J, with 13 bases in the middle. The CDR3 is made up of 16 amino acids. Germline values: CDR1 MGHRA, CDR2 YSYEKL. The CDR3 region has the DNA TGCGCCAGCAGCCAGGGTCAGGTGTATAGCACAGATACGCAGTATTTT. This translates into CASSQGQVYSTDTQYF.

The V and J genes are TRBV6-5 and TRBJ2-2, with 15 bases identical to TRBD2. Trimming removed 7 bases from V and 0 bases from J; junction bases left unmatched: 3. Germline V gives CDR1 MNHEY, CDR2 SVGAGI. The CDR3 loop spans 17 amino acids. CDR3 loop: CASIGLAGGPNTGELFF. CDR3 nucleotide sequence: TGTGCCAGCATAGGACTAGCGGGGGGGCCGAACACCGGGGAGCTGTTTTTT.

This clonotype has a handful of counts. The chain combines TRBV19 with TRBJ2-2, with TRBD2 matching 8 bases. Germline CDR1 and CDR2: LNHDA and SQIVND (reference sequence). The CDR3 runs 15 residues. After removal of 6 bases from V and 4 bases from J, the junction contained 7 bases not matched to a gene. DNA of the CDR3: TGTGCCAGTAGCTCGGGGGGGCGTGTCACCGGGGAGCTGTTTTTT. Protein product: CASSSGGRVTGELFF.

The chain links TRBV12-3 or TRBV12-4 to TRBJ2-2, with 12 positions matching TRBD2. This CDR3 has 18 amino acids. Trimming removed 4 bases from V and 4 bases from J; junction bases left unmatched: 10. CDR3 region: CASSSPSGLAGRTGELFF. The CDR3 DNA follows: TGTGCCAGCAGTTCACCCAGCGGACTAGCGGGACGCACCGGGGAGCTGTTTTTT.

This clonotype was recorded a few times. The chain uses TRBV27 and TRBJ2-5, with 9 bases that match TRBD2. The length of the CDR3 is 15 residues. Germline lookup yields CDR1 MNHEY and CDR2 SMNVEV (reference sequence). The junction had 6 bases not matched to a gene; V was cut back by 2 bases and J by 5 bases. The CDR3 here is CASSLSISGSETQYF. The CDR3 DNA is TGTGCCAGCAGTTTAAGTATTAGCGGGAGTGAGACCCAGTACTTC.

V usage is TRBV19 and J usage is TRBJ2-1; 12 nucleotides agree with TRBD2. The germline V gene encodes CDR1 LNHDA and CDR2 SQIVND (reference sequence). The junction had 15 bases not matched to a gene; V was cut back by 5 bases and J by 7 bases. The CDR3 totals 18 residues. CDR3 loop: CASSDGSLAGGPGNEQFF. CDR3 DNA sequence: TGTGCCAGTAGTGATGGGTCCCTAGCGGGAGGGCCCGGGAATGAGCAGTTCTTC.

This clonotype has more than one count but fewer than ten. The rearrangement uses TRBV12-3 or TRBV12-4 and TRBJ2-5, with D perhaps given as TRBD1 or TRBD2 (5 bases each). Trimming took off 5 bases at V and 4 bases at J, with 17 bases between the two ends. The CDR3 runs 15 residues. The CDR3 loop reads CASSPTGTRGETQYF. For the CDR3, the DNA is TGTGCCAGCAGTCCTACCGGGACCCGGGGAGAGACCCAGTACTTC.